The source of this T cell receptor (beta chain) is a study of blood T cell repertoires in COVID-19. Clones were read by immunoSEQ multiplex PCR, and TCRdb kept only the in-frame ones, dropping some. The table records roughly 380,000 clones, 89% of them present only once. The CDR3 runs 15 residues. Germline CDR1 and CDR2: MDHEN and SYDVKM. The ends were cut back, 6 bases at V and 4 bases at J, with 15 bases in the middle. This chain uses TRBV28 with TRBJ2-2, with a possible D match to TRBD1 (6 bases). Material for sequencing was peripheral blood. The receptor was isolated from a woman in her 40s with COVID-19, enrolled during active disease. The CDR3 bases are TGTGCCAGCAGCTCAGCCGGGACATCCACCGGGGAGCTGTTTTTT. Translating it yields CASSSAGTSTGELFF.